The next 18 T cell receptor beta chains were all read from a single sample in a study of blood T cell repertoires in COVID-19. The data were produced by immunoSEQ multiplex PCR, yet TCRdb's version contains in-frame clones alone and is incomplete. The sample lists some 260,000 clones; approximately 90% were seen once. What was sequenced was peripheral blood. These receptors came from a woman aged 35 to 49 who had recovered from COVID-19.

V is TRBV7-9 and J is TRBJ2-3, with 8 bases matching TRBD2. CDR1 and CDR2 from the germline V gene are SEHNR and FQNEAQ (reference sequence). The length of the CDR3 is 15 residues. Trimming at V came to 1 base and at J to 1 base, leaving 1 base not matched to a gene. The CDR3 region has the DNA TGTGCCAGCAGCTTAGACGGGAGGGGCACAGATACGCAGTATTTT. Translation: CASSLDGRGTDTQYF.

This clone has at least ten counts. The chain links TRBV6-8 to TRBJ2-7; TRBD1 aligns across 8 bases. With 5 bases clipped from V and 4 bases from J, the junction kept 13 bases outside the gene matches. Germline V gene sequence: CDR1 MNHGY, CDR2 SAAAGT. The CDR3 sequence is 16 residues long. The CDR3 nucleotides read TGTGCCAGCAGTCCCGGGGGCGACAGGGGTATTTACGAGCAGTACGTC. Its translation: CASSPGGDRGIYEQYV.

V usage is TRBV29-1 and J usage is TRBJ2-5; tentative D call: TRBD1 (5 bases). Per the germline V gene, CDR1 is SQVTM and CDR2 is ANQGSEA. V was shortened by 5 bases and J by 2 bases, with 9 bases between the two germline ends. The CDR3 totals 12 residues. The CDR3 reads CSVSRQQETQYF. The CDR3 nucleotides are TGCAGCGTTTCCAGACAGCAAGAGACCCAGTACTTC.

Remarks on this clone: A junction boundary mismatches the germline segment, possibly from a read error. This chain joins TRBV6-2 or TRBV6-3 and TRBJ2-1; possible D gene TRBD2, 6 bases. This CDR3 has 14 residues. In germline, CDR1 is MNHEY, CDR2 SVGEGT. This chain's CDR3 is CAGSHRTTDNEQFF. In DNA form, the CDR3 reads TGTGCCGGCAGCCACCGGACTACCGACAATGAGCAGTTCTTC.

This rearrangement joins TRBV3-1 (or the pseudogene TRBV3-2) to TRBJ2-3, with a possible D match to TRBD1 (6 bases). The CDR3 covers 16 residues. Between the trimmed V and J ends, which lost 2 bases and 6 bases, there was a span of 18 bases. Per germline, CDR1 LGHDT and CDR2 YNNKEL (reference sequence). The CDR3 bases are TGTGCCAGCAGCCAACTGACAGGTACGGGCTACGATACGCAGTATTTT. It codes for CASSQLTGTGYDTQYF.

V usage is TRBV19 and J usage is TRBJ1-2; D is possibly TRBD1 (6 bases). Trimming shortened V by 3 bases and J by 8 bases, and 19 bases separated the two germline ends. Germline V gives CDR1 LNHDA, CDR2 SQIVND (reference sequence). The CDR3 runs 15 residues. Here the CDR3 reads CASSMRGQGPGGYTF. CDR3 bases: TGTGCCAGTAGTATGCGGGGGCAGGGGCCCGGGGGCTACACCTTC.

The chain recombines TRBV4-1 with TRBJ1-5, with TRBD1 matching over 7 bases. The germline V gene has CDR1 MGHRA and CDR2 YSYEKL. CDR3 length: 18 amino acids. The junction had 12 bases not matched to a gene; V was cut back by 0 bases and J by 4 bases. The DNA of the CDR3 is TGCGCCAGCAGCCAAGACGAGGGGGCGCGGCTTGGAAATCAGCCCCAGCATTTT. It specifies CASSQDEGARLGNQPQHF.

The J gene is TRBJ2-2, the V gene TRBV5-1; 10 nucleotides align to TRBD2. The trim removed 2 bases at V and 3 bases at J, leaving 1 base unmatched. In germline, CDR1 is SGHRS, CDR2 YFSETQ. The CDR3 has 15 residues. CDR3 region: CASSLSGRDTGELFF. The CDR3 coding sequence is TGCGCCAGCAGCTTAAGCGGGAGGGACACCGGGGAGCTGTTTTTT.

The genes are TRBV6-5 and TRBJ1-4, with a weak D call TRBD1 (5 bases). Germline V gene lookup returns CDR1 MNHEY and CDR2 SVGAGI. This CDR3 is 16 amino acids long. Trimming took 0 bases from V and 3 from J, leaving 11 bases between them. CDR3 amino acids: CASSYSLGQANEKLFF. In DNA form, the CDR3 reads TGTGCCAGCAGTTACTCGCTGGGGCAGGCTAATGAAAAACTGTTTTTT.

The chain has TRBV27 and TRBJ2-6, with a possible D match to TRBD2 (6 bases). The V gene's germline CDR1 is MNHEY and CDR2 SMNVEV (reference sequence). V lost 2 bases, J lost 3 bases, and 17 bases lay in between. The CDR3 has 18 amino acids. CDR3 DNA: TGTGCCAGCAGTTTAATGGGGACCTTGGGAGGTGGGGCCAACGTCCTGACTTTC. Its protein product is CASSLMGTLGGGANVLTF.

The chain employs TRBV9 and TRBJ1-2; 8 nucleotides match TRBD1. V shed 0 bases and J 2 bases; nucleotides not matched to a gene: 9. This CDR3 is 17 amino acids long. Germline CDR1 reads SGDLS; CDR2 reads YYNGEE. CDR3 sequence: CASSVGGQAIQNYGYTF. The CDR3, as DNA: TGTGCCAGCAGCGTAGGGGGACAGGCCATCCAGAACTATGGCTACACCTTC.

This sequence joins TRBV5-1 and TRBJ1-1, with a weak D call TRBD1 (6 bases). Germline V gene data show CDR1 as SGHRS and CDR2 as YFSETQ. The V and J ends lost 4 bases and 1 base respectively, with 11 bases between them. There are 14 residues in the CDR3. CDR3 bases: TGCGCCAGCAGCACACAGGGCTCGAACACTGAAGCTTTCTTT. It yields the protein CASSTQGSNTEAFF.

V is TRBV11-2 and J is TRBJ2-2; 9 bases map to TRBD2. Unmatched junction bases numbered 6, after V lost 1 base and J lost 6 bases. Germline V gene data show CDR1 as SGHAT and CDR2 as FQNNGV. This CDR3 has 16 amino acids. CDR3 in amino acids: CASSLGLAGVPGELFF. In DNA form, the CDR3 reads TGTGCCAGCAGCTTAGGGTTAGCGGGAGTGCCCGGGGAGCTGTTTTTT.

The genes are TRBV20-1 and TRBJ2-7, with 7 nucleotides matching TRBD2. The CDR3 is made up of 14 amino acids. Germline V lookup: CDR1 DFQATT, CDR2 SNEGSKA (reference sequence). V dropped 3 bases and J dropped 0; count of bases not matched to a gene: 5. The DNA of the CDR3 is TGCAGTGCTAGTCCCGGCGGGAGCTCCTACGAGCAGTACTTC. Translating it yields CSASPGGSSYEQYF.

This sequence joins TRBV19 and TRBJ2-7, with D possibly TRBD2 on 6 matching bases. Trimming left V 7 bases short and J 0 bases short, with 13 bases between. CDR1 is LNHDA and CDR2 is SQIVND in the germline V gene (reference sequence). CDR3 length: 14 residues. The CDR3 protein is CASNRGLPSYEQYF. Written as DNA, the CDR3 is TGTGCCAGTAACCGGGGACTGCCCTCCTACGAGCAGTACTTC.

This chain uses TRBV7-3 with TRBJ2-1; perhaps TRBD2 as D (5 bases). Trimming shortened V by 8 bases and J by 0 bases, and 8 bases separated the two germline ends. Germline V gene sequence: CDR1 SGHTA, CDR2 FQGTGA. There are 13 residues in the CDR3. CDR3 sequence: CASARGSYNEQFF. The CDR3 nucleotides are TGTGCCAGCGCACGGGGCTCCTACAATGAGCAGTTCTTC.

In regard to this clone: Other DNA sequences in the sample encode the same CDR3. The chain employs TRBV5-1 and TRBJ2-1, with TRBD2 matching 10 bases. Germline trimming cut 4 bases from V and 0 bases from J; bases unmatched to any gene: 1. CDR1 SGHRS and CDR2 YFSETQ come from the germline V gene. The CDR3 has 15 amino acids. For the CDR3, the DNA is TGCGCCAGCAGCCCTAGCGGGAGCTCCTACAATGAGCAGTTCTTC. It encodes CASSPSGSSYNEQFF.

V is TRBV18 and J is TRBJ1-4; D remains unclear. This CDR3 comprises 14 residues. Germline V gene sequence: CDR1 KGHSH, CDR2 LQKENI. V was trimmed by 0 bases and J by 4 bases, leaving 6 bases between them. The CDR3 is CASSPPGLNEKLFF. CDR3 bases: TGTGCCAGCTCACCACCGGGCCTTAATGAAAAACTGTTTTTT.